This T cell receptor (beta chain) was captured in a study of blood T cell repertoires in COVID-19. Study-wide background: Italy, Spain and the United States were the sources of the convalescent and acute COVID-19 samples.

Here immunoSEQ multiplex PCR was the method, and the copy in TCRdb shows in-frame clones only, minus some. The repertoire has around 300,000 clones, approximately 88% of them found once; the top ten carry approximately 1%. V was clipped by 5 bases and J by 3 bases, with 13 bases between them. Germline V lookup: CDR1 MDHEN, CDR2 SYDVKM. The CDR3 is 14 amino acids. The genes are TRBV28 and TRBJ1-2; D is unclear. This TCR was recovered from a woman under 40 who had recovered from COVID-19. The sequenced sample was PBMCs or T cells enriched from blood (not recorded which). The CDR3 region is CASSLAATHYGYTF. In DNA form, the CDR3 reads TGTGCCAGCAGTCTAGCAGCTACCCACTATGGCTACACCTTC.